One T cell receptor (beta chain) is described in this entry. Its antigen is not known. The data were obtained in a study of a mutant IDH1 vaccine in newly diagnosed glioma. At the level of the study: Most patients had radiochemotherapy with temozolomide before enrollment; others had one alone. General study findings and limits: Vaccine-induced immune responses were detected in around 93% of patients.

Time point described: week 5, during vaccination. With topical imiquimod, each dose of the vaccine consisted of 300 ug of mutant IDH1 20-mer peptide. The donor cohort comprised cases of new WHO grade 3 or 4 IDH1-mutant, ATRX-lost astrocytoma. TCRdb's table, derived via immunoSEQ multiplex PCR, lists solely in-frame clones and lacks some. The sample includes about 50,000 clones, just under 80% of them seen just once. This material consisted of PBMCs, taken from a glioma patient whose treatment included an IDH1 peptide vaccine. This clonotype originated in a man in his fifties or sixties with glioma.

The CDR3 DNA sequence: TGTGCCAGCTCACTCGGAGCGGATAGCACCGGGGAGCTGTTTTTT. As protein: CASSLGADSTGELFF. The V call is TRBV18, the J call TRBJ2-2, with a possible D match to TRBD2 (5 bases). The CDR3 loop spans 15 amino acids. Germline assignment: CDR1 KGHSH and CDR2 LQKENI. Trimming pared 4 bases from V and 4 bases from J, leaving 13 bases between.